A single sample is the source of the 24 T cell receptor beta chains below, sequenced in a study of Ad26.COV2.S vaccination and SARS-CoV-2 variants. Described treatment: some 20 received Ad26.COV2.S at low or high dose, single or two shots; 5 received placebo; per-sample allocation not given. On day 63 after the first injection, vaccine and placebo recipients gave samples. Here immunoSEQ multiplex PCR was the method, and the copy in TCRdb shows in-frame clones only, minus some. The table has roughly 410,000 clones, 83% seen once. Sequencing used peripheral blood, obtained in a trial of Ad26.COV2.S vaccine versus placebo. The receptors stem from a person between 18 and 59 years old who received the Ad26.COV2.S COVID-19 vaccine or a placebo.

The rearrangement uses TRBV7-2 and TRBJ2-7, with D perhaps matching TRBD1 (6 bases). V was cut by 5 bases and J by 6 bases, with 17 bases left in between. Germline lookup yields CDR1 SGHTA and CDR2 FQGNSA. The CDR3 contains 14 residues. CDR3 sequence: CASSLITGNSEQYF. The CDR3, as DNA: TGTGCCAGCAGCCTAATTACAGGGAACTCCGAGCAGTACTTC.

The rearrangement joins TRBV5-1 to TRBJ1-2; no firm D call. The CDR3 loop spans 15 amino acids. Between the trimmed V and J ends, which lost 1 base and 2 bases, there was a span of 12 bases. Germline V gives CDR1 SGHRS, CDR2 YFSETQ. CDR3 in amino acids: CASSLYGRSNYGYTF. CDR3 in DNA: TGCGCCAGCAGCTTGTATGGCCGGAGCAACTATGGCTACACCTTC.

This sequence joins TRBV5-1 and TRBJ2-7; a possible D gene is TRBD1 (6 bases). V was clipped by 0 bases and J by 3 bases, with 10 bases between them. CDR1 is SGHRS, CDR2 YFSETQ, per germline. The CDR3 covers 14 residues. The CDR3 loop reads CASSLDGQSYEQYF. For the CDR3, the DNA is TGCGCCAGCAGCTTGGATGGACAGAGCTACGAGCAGTACTTC.

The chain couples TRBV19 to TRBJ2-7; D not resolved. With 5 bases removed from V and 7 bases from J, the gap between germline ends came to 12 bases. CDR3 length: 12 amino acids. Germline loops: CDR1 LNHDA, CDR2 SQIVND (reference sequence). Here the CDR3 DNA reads TGTGCCAGTAGTCCCCGTTACAGTGAGCAGTACTTC. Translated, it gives CASSPRYSEQYF.

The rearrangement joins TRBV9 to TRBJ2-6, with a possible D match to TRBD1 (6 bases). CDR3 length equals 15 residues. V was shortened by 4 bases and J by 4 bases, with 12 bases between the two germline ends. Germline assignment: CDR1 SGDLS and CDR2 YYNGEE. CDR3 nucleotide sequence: TGTGCCAGCAGCTATGCAGGGGCCGGGGCCAACGTCCTGACTTTC. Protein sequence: CASSYAGAGANVLTF.

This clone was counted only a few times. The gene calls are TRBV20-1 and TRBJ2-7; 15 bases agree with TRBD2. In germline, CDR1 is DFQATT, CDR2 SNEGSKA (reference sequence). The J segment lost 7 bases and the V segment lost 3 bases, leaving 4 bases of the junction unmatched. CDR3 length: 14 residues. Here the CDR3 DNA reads TGCAGTGCTAGTTGGACTAGCGGGAGGGGGGAGCAGTACTTC. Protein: CSASWTSGRGEQYF.

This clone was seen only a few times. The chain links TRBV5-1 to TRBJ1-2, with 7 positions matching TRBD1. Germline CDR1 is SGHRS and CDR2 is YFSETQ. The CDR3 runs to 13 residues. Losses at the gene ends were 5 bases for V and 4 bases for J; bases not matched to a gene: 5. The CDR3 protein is CASSLGGSYGYTF. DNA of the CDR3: TGCGCCAGCAGTTTAGGGGGCAGCTATGGCTACACCTTC.

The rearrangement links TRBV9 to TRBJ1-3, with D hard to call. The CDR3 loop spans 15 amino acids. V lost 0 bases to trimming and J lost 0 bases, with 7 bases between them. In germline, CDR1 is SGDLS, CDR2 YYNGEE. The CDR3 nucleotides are TGTGCCAGCAGCGTAGGGGGAGCCTCTGGAAACACCATATATTTT. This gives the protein CASSVGGASGNTIYF.

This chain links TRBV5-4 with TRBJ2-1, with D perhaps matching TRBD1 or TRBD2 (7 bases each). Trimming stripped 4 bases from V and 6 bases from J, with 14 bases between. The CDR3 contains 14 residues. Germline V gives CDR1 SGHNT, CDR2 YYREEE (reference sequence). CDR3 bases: TGTGCCAGCAGCCCGCAGGGGGGGGTCAATGAGCAGTTCTTC. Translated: CASSPQGGVNEQFF.

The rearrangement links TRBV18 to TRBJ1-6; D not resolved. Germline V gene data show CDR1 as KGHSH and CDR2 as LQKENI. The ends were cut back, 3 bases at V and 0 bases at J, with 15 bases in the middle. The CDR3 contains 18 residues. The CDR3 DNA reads TGTGCCAGCTCACCTATCGAATCCCACGGCTCCTATAATTCACCCCTCCACTTT. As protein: CASSPIESHGSYNSPLHF.

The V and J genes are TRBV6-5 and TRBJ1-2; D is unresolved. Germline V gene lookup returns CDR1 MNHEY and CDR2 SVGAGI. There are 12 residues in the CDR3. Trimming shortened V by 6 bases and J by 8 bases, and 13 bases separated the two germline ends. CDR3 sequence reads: CASRPSGGGYTF. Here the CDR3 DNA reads TGTGCCAGCAGACCCTCCGGAGGGGGCTACACCTTC.

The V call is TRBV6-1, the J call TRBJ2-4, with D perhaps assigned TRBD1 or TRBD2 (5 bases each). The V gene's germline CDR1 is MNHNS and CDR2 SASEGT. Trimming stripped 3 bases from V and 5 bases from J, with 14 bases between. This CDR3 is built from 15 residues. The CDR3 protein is CASSDPRAGENIQYF. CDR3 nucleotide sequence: TGTGCCAGCAGTGACCCCAGGGCCGGGGAAAACATTCAGTACTTC.

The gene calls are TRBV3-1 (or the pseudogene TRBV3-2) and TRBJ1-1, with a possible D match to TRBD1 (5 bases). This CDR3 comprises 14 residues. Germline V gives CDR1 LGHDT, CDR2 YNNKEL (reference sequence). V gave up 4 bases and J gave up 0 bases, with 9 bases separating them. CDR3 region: CASSRRRVNTEAFF. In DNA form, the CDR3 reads TGTGCCAGCAGCCGCCGCAGGGTGAACACTGAAGCTTTCTTT.

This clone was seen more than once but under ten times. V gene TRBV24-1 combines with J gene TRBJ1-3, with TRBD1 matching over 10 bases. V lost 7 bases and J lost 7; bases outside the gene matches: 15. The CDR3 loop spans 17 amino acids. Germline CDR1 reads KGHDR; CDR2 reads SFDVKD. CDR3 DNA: TGTGCCACCAGAACCGGTAAGGGACAGGGGATGGGGAACACCATATATTTT. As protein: CATRTGKGQGMGNTIYF.

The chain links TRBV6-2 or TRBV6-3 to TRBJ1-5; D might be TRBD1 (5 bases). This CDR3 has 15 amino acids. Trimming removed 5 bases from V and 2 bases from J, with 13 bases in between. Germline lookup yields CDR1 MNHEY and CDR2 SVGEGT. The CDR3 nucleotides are TGTGCCAGCAGTCAGTTCGGGGGGGGCAATCAGCCCCAGCATTTT. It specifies CASSQFGGGNQPQHF.

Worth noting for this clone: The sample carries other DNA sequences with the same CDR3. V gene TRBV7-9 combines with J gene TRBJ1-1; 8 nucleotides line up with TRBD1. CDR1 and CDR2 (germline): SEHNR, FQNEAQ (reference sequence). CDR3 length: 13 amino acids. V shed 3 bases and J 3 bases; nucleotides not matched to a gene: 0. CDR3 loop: CASSLTGDTEAFF. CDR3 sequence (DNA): TGTGCCAGCAGCTTGACAGGGGACACTGAAGCTTTCTTT.

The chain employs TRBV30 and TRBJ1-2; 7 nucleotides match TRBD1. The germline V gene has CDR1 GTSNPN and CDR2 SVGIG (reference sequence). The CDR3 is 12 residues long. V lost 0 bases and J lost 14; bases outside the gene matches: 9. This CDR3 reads CAWSVVGQPNTF. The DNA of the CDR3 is TGTGCCTGGAGTGTAGTGGGACAGCCAAATACCTTC.

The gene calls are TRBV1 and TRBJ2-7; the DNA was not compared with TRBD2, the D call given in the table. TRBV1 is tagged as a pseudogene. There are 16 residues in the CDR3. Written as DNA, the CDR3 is TGCACCAGCAGCCAAGAAGGCGGGGGGGTAGATTACGAGCAGTACTTC. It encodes CTSSQEGGGVDYEQYF.

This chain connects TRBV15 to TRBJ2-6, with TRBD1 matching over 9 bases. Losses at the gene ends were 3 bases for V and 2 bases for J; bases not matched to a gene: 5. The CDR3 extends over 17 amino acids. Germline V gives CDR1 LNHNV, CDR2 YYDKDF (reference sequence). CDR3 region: CATSRGTGGAGANVLTF. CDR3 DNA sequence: TGTGCCACCAGCAGGGGTACAGGGGGCGCTGGGGCCAACGTCCTGACTTTC.

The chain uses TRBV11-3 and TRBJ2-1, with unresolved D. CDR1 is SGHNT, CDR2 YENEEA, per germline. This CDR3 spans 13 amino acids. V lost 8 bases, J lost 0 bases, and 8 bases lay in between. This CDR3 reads CASVEGSYNEQFF. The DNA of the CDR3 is TGTGCCAGCGTAGAAGGCTCCTACAATGAGCAGTTCTTC. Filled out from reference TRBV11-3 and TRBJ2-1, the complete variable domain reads EAGVVQSPRYKIIEKKQPVAFWCNPISGHNTLYWYLQNLGQGPELLIRYENEEAVDDSQLPKDRFSAERLKGVDSTLKIQPAELGDSAVYLCASVEGSYNEQFFGPGTRLTVL.

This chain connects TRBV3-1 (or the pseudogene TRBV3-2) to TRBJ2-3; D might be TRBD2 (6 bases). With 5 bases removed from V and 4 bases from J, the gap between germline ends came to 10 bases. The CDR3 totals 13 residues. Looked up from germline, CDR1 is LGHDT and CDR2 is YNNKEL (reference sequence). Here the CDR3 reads CASSSRGADTQYF. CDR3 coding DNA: TGTGCCAGCAGCTCGCGGGGTGCAGATACGCAGTATTTT.

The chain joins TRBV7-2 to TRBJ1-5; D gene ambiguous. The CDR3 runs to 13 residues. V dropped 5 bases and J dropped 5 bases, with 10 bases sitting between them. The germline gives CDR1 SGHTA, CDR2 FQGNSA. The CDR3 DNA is TGTGCCAGCAGCCCCGCCGCATATCAGCCCCAGCATTTT. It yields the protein CASSPAAYQPQHF.

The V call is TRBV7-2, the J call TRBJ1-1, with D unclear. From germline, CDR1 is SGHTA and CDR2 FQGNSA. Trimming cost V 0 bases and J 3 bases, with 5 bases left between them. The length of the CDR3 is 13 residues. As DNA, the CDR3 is TGTGCCAGCAGCTTAGCCGCCCACACTGAAGCTTTCTTT. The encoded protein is CASSLAAHTEAFF.

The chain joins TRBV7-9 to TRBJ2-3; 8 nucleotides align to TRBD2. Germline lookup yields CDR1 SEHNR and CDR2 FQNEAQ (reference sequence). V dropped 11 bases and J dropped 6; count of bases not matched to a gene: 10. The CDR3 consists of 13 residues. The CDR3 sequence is CAGGRGGVDTQYF. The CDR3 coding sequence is TGTGCCGGAGGACGGGGGGGCGTTGATACGCAGTATTTT.